The next 27 T cell receptor beta chains were all read from a single sample in a study of blood T cell repertoires in COVID-19. Assay used: immunoSEQ multiplex PCR; TCRdb lists only in-frame clones, some missing. The sample consists of tens of thousands of clones, over 70% of them appearing once. Sequencing was done on a sample of peripheral blood. The source of these receptors is a man between 50 and 59 years old with active COVID-19.

The V gene is TRBV11-3, the J gene TRBJ2-1, with 7 nucleotides matching TRBD1. CDR3 length equals 13 residues. V gave up 8 bases and J gave up 7 bases; unmatched junction bases: 8. Germline values: CDR1 SGHNT, CDR2 YENEEA. The CDR3 nucleotides are TGTGCCAGCGGGACAGATTTAGGGAATGAGCAGTTCTTC. Translation: CASGTDLGNEQFF.

V usage is TRBV7-2 and J usage is TRBJ2-7, with TRBD2 matching over 8 bases. The CDR3 is 14 amino acids. Germline lookup yields CDR1 SGHTA and CDR2 FQGNSA. V shed 5 bases, J shed 7 bases, and the junction held 10 bases outside the gene matches. The CDR3 loop is CASSEGAGVGEQYF. The DNA for the CDR3 is TGTGCCAGCAGCGAAGGAGCGGGAGTGGGAGAGCAGTACTTC.

The chain couples TRBV7-8 to TRBJ1-2; no definite D call. Germline CDR1 is SGHVS and CDR2 is FQNEAQ. The CDR3 spans 13 residues. Trimming removed 1 base at V and 5 bases at J, with 8 bases between. In nucleotides, the CDR3 is TGTGCCAGCAGCTTAGACCCGGAGTATGGCTACACCTTC. Amino acid sequence: CASSLDPEYGYTF.

The rearrangement joins TRBV18 to TRBJ1-2, with unresolved D. There are 14 residues in the CDR3. V dropped 3 bases and J dropped 8 bases, with 16 bases sitting between them. CDR1 and CDR2 (germline): KGHSH, LQKENI. In DNA, the CDR3 is TGTGCCAGCTCACCGAGGTCCGGGTTGGAGGGCTACACCTTC. This translates into CASSPRSGLEGYTF.

This sequence joins TRBV4-3 and TRBJ2-1; 9 positions agree with TRBD2. CDR1 is LGHNA, CDR2 YSLEER, per germline. V shed 4 bases and J 2 bases; nucleotides not matched to a gene: 6. CDR3 length equals 16 residues. The DNA of the CDR3 is TGCGCCAGCAGCCGCCTGACTAGCGGCACCTACAATGAGCAGTTCTTC. Its protein product is CASSRLTSGTYNEQFF.

This clone has just one count. V usage is TRBV6-2 or TRBV6-3 and J usage is TRBJ2-6; 8 bases are a match to TRBD1. The germline V gene has CDR1 MNHEY and CDR2 SVGEGT. The V gene end was trimmed by 5 bases and the J gene end by 0 bases; junction bases not matched to a gene: 3. CDR3 length: 16 residues. As DNA, the CDR3 is TGTGCCAGCAGTGACACAGGGGGCTCTGGGGCCAACGTCCTGACTTTC. Protein sequence: CASSDTGGSGANVLTF.

The chain joins TRBV28 to TRBJ1-2, with 7 bases aligning to TRBD1. The V gene end was trimmed by 8 bases and the J gene end by 8 bases; junction bases not matched to a gene: 11. CDR1 is MDHEN and CDR2 is SYDVKM in the germline V gene. The CDR3 has 13 residues. The CDR3 spells CASGSRARGGYTF. Here the CDR3 DNA reads TGTGCCAGCGGTTCCAGGGCCAGGGGGGGCTACACCTTC.

The CDR3 loop is CSVRQGRDTQYF. The CDR3 region has the DNA TGCAGCGTCCGACAGGGCAGGGATACGCAGTATTTT. The V call is TRBV29-1, the J call TRBJ2-3, with 7 bases matching TRBD1. This CDR3 comprises 12 residues. V shed 6 bases, J shed 6 bases, and the junction held 6 bases outside the gene matches. Germline CDR1 and CDR2: SQVTM and ANQGSEA.

The gene calls are TRBV4-2 and TRBJ2-7; 7 nucleotides match TRBD2. This CDR3 spans 16 amino acids. The germline V gene encodes CDR1 LGHNA and CDR2 YNFKEQ. V was clipped by 3 bases and J by 2 bases; unmatched bases: 10. CDR3 in amino acids: CASSQTTASGTYEQYF. Written as DNA, the CDR3 is TGTGCCAGCAGCCAGACAACGGCTAGCGGAACCTACGAGCAGTACTTC.

CDR3 sequence (DNA): TGTGCCAGCAGTCCTGAGCGGGGGACGGCCTACAATGAGCAGTTCTTC. Translation gives CASSPERGTAYNEQFF. V usage is TRBV6-6 and J usage is TRBJ2-1; 8 bases align to TRBD2. The V gene end was trimmed by 5 bases and the J gene end by 2 bases; junction bases not matched to a gene: 8. From germline, CDR1 is MNHNY and CDR2 SVGAGI (reference sequence). This CDR3 is built from 16 residues.

Relative to its sample, this clone is medium-sized. The rearrangement uses TRBV16 and TRBJ1-5, with unresolved D. The germline V gene has CDR1 KGHSY and CDR2 FQNENV. The CDR3 length is 15 residues. V lost 3 bases and J lost 0, with 9 bases in between. CDR3 protein: CASSQSWASNQPQHF. In DNA, the CDR3 is TGTGCCAGCAGCCAGTCCTGGGCTAGCAATCAGCCCCAGCATTTT.

The V call is TRBV5-1, the J call TRBJ1-1; unclear D gene. The CDR3 has 15 amino acids. Trimming pared 1 base from V and 4 bases from J, leaving 14 bases between. Germline V lookup: CDR1 SGHRS, CDR2 YFSETQ. The CDR3 protein is CASSLLPGGVTEAFF. The CDR3 DNA is TGCGCCAGCAGCTTGTTGCCAGGCGGGGTCACTGAAGCTTTCTTT.

CDR3 sequence reads: CASSRGGPHNEQFF. CDR3 bases: TGTGCCAGCAGCCGGGGAGGGCCCCACAATGAGCAGTTCTTC. The chain recombines TRBV7-9 with TRBJ2-1; TRBD2 matches 7 bases. Germline V gene lookup returns CDR1 SEHNR and CDR2 FQNEAQ (reference sequence). V gave up 5 bases and J gave up 5 bases; unmatched junction bases: 6. The CDR3 totals 14 residues. Based on the CDR3 plus reference TRBV7-9 and TRBJ2-1, the full variable domain is DTGVSQNPRHKITKRGQNVTFRCDPISEHNRLYWYRQTLGQGPEFLTYFQNEAQLEKSRLLSDRFSAERPKGSFSTLEIQRTEQGDSAMYLCASSRGGPHNEQFFGPGTRLTVL.

This clone appeared a single time. The genes are TRBV27 and TRBJ2-7; TRBD1 aligns across 10 bases. J gave up 2 bases and V 1 base, and 5 bases lay outside the gene matches. Germline loops: CDR1 MNHEY, CDR2 SMNVEV (reference sequence). The CDR3 has 16 amino acids. CDR3 bases: TGTGCCAGCAGTTTATGGGGACAGGGGCCGACCTACGAGCAGTACTTC. It translates to CASSLWGQGPTYEQYF.

This clone was picked up one time. The chain combines TRBV28 with TRBJ2-7; D is perhaps TRBD2 (5 bases). The CDR3 spans 13 residues. The V end was cut by 5 bases, the J end by 0 bases, with 8 bases between. Germline assignment: CDR1 MDHEN and CDR2 SYDVKM. The CDR3 spells CASSTGGSYEQYF. In DNA, the CDR3 is TGTGCCAGCAGTACCGGAGGCTCCTACGAGCAGTACTTC.

This chain uses TRBV14 with TRBJ2-2; 7 nucleotides agree with TRBD1. The J segment lost 2 bases and the V segment lost 1 base, leaving 4 bases of the junction unmatched. Per germline, CDR1 SGHDN and CDR2 FVKESK. This CDR3 is built from 16 residues. CDR3 protein: CASSQGQGRNTGELFF. CDR3 bases: TGTGCCAGCAGCCAAGGACAGGGACGAAACACCGGGGAGCTGTTTTTT.

The V call is TRBV5-1, the J call TRBJ2-2; 7 bases are shared with TRBD2. The germline CDR1 and CDR2 sequences are SGHRS and YFSETQ. V trimming: 0 bases; J trimming: 1 base; junction bases outside the gene matches: 3. This CDR3 contains 16 residues. CDR3 in amino acids: CASSLAASGNTGELFF. CDR3 in DNA: TGCGCCAGCAGCTTGGCTGCTAGCGGGAACACCGGGGAGCTGTTTTTT.

The chain employs TRBV3-1 (or the pseudogene TRBV3-2) and TRBJ2-7; D gene ambiguous. Looked up from germline, CDR1 is LGHDT and CDR2 is YNNKEL (reference sequence). The CDR3 is 15 residues long. Trimming took 3 bases from V and 6 from J, leaving 18 bases between them. For the CDR3, the DNA is TGTGCCAGCAGCCACCACACGTTAGCCCCGGGCGAGCAGTACTTC. Translated, it gives CASSHHTLAPGEQYF.

In its sample, this clone was seen once. This sequence joins TRBV27 and TRBJ2-1; D unclear. The CDR3 totals 16 residues. Trimming took 4 bases from V and 0 from J, leaving 13 bases between them. The germline V gene has CDR1 MNHEY and CDR2 SMNVEV (reference sequence). This chain's CDR3 is CASSYSAAYSYNEQFF. In DNA form, the CDR3 reads TGTGCCAGCAGTTATTCCGCGGCATACTCCTACAATGAGCAGTTCTTC.

The chain recombines TRBV6-2 or TRBV6-3 with TRBJ2-1; 9 nucleotides line up with TRBD2. J lost 3 bases, V lost 3 bases, and 9 bases had no gene match. The CDR3 runs to 17 residues. Per germline, CDR1 MNHEY and CDR2 SVGEGT. The CDR3 DNA is TGTGCCAGCAGTTATTCCCCGACTAGCGGACTCTACAATGAGCAGTTCTTC. Encoded protein: CASSYSPTSGLYNEQFF.

CDR3 amino acids: CASTNRQGPNTEAFF. In DNA form, the CDR3 reads TGTGCCAGCACCAATAGACAGGGACCGAACACTGAAGCTTTCTTT. V and J are TRBV6-6 and TRBJ1-1; 7 bases fit TRBD1. J gave up 1 base and V 7 bases, and 9 bases lay outside the gene matches. The CDR3 sequence is 15 residues long. Germline lookup yields CDR1 MNHNY and CDR2 SVGAGI (reference sequence).

The chain uses TRBV7-2 and TRBJ2-1; D might be TRBD2 (6 bases). Germline V gives CDR1 SGHTA, CDR2 FQGNSA. The CDR3 extends over 14 amino acids. Trimming pared 5 bases from V and 9 bases from J, leaving 17 bases between. The CDR3 sequence: CASSPDGGGGEQFF. The DNA for the CDR3 is TGTGCCAGCAGCCCAGACGGGGGTGGGGGTGAGCAGTTCTTC.

This chain joins TRBV4-1 and TRBJ2-1; 9 nucleotides line up with TRBD2. The germline V gene encodes CDR1 MGHRA and CDR2 YSYEKL. CDR3 size: 18 residues. J was trimmed by 6 bases and V by 0 bases; bases with no gene match: 12. Here the CDR3 reads CASSQDPVGLAGFNEQFF. In DNA, the CDR3 is TGCGCCAGCAGCCAAGATCCAGTGGGCCTAGCGGGATTCAATGAGCAGTTCTTC.

V is TRBV24-1 and J is TRBJ2-1, with 8 bases fitting TRBD2. Germline V gives CDR1 KGHDR, CDR2 SFDVKD. Trimming took 5 bases from V and 7 from J; bases not matched to a gene: 3. The CDR3 spans 13 residues. The CDR3: CATSVPSGNEQFF. CDR3 coding DNA: TGTGCCACCAGTGTGCCTAGCGGGAATGAGCAGTTCTTC.

Here the CDR3 DNA reads TGCGCCAGCAGCCAAGTTTACGGTTACACCGGGGAGCTGTTTTTT. As protein: CASSQVYGYTGELFF. The genes are TRBV4-1 and TRBJ2-2; D uncertain. V was pared by 1 base and J by 3 bases, with 9 bases between. Germline-derived CDR1 and CDR2 are MGHRA and YSYEKL. The CDR3 is 15 amino acids.

The V call is TRBV10-3, the J call TRBJ1-1; D not certain. V was shortened by 4 bases and J by 3 bases, with 9 bases between the two germline ends. The CDR3 sequence is 13 residues long. CDR1 is ENHRY and CDR2 is SYGVKD in the germline V gene. The CDR3 reads CAISGEADTEAFF. The CDR3 coding sequence is TGTGCCATCAGTGGGGAGGCCGACACTGAAGCTTTCTTT.

The chain is built from TRBV11-3 and TRBJ2-1; D not certain. Trimming cost V 2 bases and J 9 bases, with 11 bases left between them. CDR1 is SGHNT, CDR2 YENEEA, per germline. The CDR3 is 13 amino acids. In nucleotides, the CDR3 is TGTGCCAGCAGCTTACTCTTTCCGGGTGAGCAGTTCTTC. Translated, it gives CASSLLFPGEQFF.